This entry concerns a single TCR beta chain. Its antigen has not been determined. Base qualities are missing; no much larger clone stands one base away. Via the germline V gene, CDR1 is SGHAT and CDR2 FQNNGV. The germline V and J ends show losses of 6 bases and 5 bases respectively, and no gene match explains 7 bases of the junction. From the cysteine through the phenylalanine, the CDR3 covers 15 amino acids. Solely the CDR3 DNA is kept, with 45 bases framed from the first base. The sample belongs to a study of blood T cell repertoires in COVID-19 (dated by TCRdb to 2019 to 2021). For the study in its entirety: Collaborator samples came from the United States, Italy and Spain and covered acute and convalescent phases of COVID-19. The prospective study material was composed of cDNA or gDNA derived from T cells, B-cell-depleted T cells, or PBMCs. Subjects who had been exposed to COVID-19, were actively infected with it, or had recovered from it provided the deeply sampled blood TCRbeta repertoires that made up the dataset. The repertoires were made available in a free public database intended to serve as a resource for research on the immune response to SARS-CoV-2. The samples were drawn from two sources: the first 160 participants of the ongoing ImmuneRACE study, and 950 to 1,500 subjects contributed by 6 global collaborators. Sample metadata almost always included a de-identified subject ID, COVID-19 status, age in years and sex. Where available, HLA class I and class II types were obtained from metadata supplied by the sample provider rather than from assay-based typing. Study-wide conclusions, independent of this receptor: Clinical and demographic metadata were provided uncurated, with the amount varying by source and participant.

Participants in the prospective study were enrolled through a virtual design, were aged about 18 to 100 years, and lived in approximately 25 United States geographic areas. In the prospective study, participants were assigned to cohorts based on the clinical history participants reported in a screening survey and a study questionnaire. Exposed participants had been in contact with someone with a PCR-confirmed or clinician-diagnosed COVID-19 case within 2 weeks of study entry. In the prospective study, whole blood, serum and a nasopharyngeal or oropharyngeal swab were collected from each participant by mobile phlebotomists. Over a roughly two-month period, participants in the prospective study had the option of providing additional blood draws and questionnaires. Before DNA extraction, blood samples from the prospective study were shipped at room temperature or frozen. TCRbeta CDR3 regions were amplified from genomic DNA using the immunoSEQ Assay, a bias-controlled multiplex PCR. From the authors' description of their analysis: The number of nucleated cells in each sample was estimated by amplification of reference gene primers within the assay. To quantify the absolute abundance of each unique TCRbeta CDR3 rearrangement, sequence reads were collapsed and filtered. For each sample, productive Simpson clonality was calculated as the square root of Simpson's diversity index over productive rearrangements. Not all clones reach the TCRdb copy of this immuneACCESS table, which keeps in-frame sequences only. Checked studies attribute under half of the gap to unresolved V genes and leave the rest unexplained. That table furnishes V, J and clone size, whereas the DNA furnished D and trimming. This sample holds 350,000 to 450,000 clones; about 88% were observed only once. The leading ten clones occupy 1.4% of the sample.

The TCR originated in a woman aged 18-35 years who had been exposed to COVID-19. The sample comprised PBMCs or T cells enriched from blood (not recorded which). The chain uses TRBV11-2 and TRBJ2-2, and 9 bases in between align with TRBD1. The sequenced DNA: TGTGCCAGCAGTCGGACAGGGGAAAGAACCGGGGAGCTGTTTTTT. Translation gives CASSRTGERTGELFF.